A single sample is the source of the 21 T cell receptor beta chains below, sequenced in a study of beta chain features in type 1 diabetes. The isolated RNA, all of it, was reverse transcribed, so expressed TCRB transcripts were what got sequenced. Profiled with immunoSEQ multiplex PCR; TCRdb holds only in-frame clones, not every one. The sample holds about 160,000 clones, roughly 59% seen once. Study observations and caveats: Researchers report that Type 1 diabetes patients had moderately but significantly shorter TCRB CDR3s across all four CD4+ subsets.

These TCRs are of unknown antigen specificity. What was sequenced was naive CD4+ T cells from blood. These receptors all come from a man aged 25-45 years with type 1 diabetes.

The CDR3, as DNA: TGTGCCAGCTCAGGGACCGGGACAGGGGCTTCAGATACGCAGTATTTT. Translated, it gives CASSGTGTGASDTQYF. J is TRBJ2-3 and V is TRBV18, with TRBD1 identical over 10 bases. This CDR3 contains 16 residues. In germline, CDR1 is KGHSH, CDR2 LQKENI. V was clipped by 5 bases and J by 4 bases; unmatched bases: 9.

The CDR3 region is CATTPGARSNEQFF. The CDR3 nucleotides read TGTGCCACTACGCCCGGGGCTCGATCCAATGAGCAGTTCTTC. The rearrangement joins TRBV6-5 to TRBJ2-1; D may correspond to TRBD1 or TRBD2 (5 bases each). This CDR3 is 14 amino acids long. The germline gives CDR1 MNHEY, CDR2 SVGAGI. With 10 bases removed from V and 6 bases from J, the gap between germline ends came to 19 bases.

In DNA form, the CDR3 reads TGTGCCAGCAGTTCGATCCTACGCACAGATACGCAGTATTTT. Its protein is CASSSILRTDTQYF. The chain couples TRBV27 to TRBJ2-3; no reliable D call. Germline V lookup: CDR1 MNHEY, CDR2 SMNVEV (reference sequence). V was trimmed by 4 bases and J by 1 base, leaving 9 bases between them. The CDR3 sequence is 14 residues long.

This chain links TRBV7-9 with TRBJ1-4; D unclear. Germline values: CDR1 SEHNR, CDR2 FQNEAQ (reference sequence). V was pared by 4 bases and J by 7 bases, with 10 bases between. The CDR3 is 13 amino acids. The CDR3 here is CASSSDSGEKLFF. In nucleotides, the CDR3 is TGTGCCAGCAGCTCCGATTCGGGTGAAAAACTGTTTTTT.

The CDR3 is CASSQTSGANVLTF. Written as DNA, the CDR3 is TGTGCCAGCAGCCAAACCTCTGGGGCCAACGTCCTGACTTTC. The chain uses TRBV14 and TRBJ2-6; no firm D call. V lost 2 bases to trimming and J lost 0 bases, with 2 bases between them. The germline V gene encodes CDR1 SGHDN and CDR2 FVKESK. This CDR3 has 14 amino acids.

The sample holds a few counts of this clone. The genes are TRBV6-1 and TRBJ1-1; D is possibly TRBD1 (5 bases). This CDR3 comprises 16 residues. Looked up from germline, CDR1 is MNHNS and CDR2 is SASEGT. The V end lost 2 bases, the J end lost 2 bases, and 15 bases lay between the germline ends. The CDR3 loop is CASSERVAGSNTEAFF. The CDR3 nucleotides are TGTGCCAGCAGTGAACGAGTCGCAGGGAGTAACACTGAAGCTTTCTTT.

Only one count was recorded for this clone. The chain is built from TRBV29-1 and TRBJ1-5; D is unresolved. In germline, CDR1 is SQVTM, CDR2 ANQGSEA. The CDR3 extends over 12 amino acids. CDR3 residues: CRAYYPDQPQHF. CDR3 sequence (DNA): TGCCGGGCCTACTACCCAGATCAGCCCCAGCATTTT.

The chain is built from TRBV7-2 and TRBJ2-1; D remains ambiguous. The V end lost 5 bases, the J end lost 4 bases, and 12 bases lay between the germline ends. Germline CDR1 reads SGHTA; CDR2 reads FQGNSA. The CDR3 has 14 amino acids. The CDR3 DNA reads TGTGCCAGCAGCCCGCCGAGTCAATACAATGAGCAGTTCTTC. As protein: CASSPPSQYNEQFF.

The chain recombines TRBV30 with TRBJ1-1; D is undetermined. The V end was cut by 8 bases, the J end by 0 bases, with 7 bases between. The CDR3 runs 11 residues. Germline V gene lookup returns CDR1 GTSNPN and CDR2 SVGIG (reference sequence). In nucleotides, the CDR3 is TGTGCCCGCCGAATGAACACTGAAGCTTTCTTT. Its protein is CARRMNTEAFF.

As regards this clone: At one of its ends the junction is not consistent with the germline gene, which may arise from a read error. CDR3: CSFDQNGYTF. In DNA, the CDR3 is TGCAGCTTTGACCAAAATGGCTACACCTTC. This rearrangement joins TRBV29-1 to TRBJ1-2; D is ambiguous. The CDR3 totals 10 residues. CDR1 and CDR2 from the germline V gene are SQVTM and ANQGSEA.

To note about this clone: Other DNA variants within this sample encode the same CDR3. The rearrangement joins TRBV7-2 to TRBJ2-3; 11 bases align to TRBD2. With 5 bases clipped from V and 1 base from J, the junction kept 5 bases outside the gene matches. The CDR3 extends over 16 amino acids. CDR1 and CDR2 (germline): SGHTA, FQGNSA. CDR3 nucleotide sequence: TGTGCCAGCAGCAGTCTAGCGGGGGGCGGCACAGATACGCAGTATTTT. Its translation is CASSSLAGGGTDTQYF.

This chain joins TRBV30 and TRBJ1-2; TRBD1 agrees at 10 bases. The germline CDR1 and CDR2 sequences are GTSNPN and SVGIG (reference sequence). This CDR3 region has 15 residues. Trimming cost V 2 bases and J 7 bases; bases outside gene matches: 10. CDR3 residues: CAWSTSDRGRVGYTF. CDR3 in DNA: TGTGCCTGGAGTACCTCTGACAGGGGGCGTGTTGGCTACACCTTC.

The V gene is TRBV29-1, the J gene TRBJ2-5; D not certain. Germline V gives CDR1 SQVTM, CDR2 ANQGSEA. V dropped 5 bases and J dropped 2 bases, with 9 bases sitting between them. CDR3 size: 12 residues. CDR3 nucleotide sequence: TGCAGCGTTTATCGTGTTCAAGAGACCCAGTACTTC. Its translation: CSVYRVQETQYF. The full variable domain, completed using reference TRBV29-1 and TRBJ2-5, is SAVISQKPSRDICQRGTSLTIQCQVDSQVTMMFWYRQQPGQSLTLIATANQGSEATYESGFVIDKFPISRPNLTFSTLTVSNMSPEDSSIYLCSVYRVQETQYFGPGTRLLVL.

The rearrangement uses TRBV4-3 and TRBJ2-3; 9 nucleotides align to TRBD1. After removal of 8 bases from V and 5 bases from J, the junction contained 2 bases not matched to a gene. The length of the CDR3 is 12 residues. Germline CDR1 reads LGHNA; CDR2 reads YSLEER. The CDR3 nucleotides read TGCGCCAGCGGGACAGGGAGAGATACGCAGTATTTT. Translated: CASGTGRDTQYF.

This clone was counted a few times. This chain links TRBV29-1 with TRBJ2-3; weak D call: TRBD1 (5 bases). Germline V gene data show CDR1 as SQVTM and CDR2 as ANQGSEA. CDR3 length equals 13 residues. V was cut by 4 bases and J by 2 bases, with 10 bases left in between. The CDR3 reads CSVAIGATDTQYF. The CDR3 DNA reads TGCAGCGTTGCAATAGGGGCCACAGATACGCAGTATTTT.

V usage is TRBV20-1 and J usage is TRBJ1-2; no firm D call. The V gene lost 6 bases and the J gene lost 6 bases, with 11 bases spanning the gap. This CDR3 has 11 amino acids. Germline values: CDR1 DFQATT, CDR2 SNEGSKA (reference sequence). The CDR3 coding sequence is TGCAGTGCCGCCCGACCGGATGGCTACACCTTC. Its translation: CSAARPDGYTF.

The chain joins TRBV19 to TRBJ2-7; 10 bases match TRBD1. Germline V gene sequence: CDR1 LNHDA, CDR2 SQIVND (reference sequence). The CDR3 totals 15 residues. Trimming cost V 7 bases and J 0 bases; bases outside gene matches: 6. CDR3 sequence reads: CASTSGTGASYEQYF. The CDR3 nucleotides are TGTGCCAGTACCAGCGGGACAGGGGCCTCCTACGAGCAGTACTTC.

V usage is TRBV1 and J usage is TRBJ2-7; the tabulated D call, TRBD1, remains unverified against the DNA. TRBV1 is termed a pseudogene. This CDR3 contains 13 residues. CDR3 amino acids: CTSSADRSYEQYF. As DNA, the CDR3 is TGCACCAGCAGCGCGGACAGGTCCTACGAGCAGTACTTC.

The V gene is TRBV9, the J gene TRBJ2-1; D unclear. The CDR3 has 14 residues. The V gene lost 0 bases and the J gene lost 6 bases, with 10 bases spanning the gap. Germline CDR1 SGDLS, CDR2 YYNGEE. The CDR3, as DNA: TGTGCCAGCAGCGTAGTTGTAGGATCCAATGAGCAGTTCTTC. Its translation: CASSVVVGSNEQFF.

CDR3 loop: CASSIGVVSSYEQYF. The CDR3 DNA sequence: TGTGCCAGTAGTATCGGGGTTGTGAGCTCCTACGAGCAGTACTTC. The V and J genes are TRBV19 and TRBJ2-7; D is perhaps TRBD2 (5 bases). CDR3 size: 15 residues. Between the trimmed V and J ends, which lost 3 bases and 0 bases, there was a span of 12 bases. Germline values: CDR1 LNHDA, CDR2 SQIVND (reference sequence).

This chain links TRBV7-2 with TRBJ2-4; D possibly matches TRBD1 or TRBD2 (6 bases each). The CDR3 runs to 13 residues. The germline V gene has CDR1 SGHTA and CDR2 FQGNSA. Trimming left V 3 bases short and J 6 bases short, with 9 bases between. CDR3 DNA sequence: TGTGCCAGCAGCTTGGGGGGCAGAAACATTCAGTACTTC. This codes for CASSLGGRNIQYF. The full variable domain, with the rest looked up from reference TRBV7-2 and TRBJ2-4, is GAGVSQSPSNKVTEKGKDVELRCDPISGHTALYWYRQSLGQGLEFLIYFQGNSAPDKSGLPSDRFSAERTGGSVSTLTIQRTQQEDSAVYLCASSLGGRNIQYFGAGTRLSVL.